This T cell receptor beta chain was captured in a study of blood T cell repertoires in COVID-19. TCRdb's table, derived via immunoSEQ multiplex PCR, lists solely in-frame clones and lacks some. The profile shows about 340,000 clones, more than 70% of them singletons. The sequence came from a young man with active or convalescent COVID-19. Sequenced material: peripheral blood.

CDR3 region: CASSYLGRAEQPQHF. CDR3 sequence (DNA): TGTGCCAGCAGTTACCTGGGCAGGGCAGAGCAGCCCCAGCATTTT. The rearrangement links TRBV6-2 or TRBV6-3 to TRBJ1-5; perhaps TRBD1 as D (5 bases). Germline V gives CDR1 MNHEY, CDR2 SVGEGT. Trimming left V 2 bases short and J 7 bases short, with 15 bases between. The CDR3 totals 15 residues.